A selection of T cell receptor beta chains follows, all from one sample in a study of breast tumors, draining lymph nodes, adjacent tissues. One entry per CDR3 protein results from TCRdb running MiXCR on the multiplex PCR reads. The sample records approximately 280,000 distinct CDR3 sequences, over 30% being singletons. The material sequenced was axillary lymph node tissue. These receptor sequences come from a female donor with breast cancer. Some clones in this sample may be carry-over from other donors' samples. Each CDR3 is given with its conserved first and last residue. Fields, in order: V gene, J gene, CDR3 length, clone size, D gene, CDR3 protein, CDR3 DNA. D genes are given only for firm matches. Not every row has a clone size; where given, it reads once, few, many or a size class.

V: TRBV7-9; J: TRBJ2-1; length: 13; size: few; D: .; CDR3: CASSWDQGTEQFF; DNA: TGTGCCAGCAGCTGGGACCAAGGAACTGAGCAGTTCTTC
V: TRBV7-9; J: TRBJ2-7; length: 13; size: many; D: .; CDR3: CASSLAGSGEQYF; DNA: TGTGCCAGCAGCTTAGCGGGATCTGGAGAGCAGTACTTC
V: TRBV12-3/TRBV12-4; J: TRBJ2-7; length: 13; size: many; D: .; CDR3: CASSQARNYEQYF; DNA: TGTGCCAGCAGTCAGGCCCGAAACTACGAGCAGTACTTC
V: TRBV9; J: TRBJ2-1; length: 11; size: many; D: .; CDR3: CASSTLGEQFF; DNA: TGTGCCAGCAGCACGCTCGGTGAGCAGTTCTTC
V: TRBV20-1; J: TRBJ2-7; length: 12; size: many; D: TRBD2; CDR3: CSAIAGDGEQYF; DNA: TGCAGTGCAATAGCGGGAGACGGCGAGCAGTACTTC
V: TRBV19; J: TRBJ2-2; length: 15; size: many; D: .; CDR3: CASRMDESGSGELFF; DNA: TGTGCCAGTAGGATGGACGAATCGGGTTCCGGGGAGCTGTTTTTT
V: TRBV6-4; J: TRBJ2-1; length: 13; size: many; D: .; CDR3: CASSIAGANEQFF; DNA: TGTGCCAGTAGTATAGCCGGGGCCAATGAGCAGTTCTTC
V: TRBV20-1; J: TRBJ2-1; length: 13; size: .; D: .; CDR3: CSAPHLTTGEQFF; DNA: TGCAGTGCCCCTCATCTAACGACAGGTGAGCAGTTCTTC
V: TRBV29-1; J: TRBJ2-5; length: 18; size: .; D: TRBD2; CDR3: CSVGGGTIRGEYQETQYF; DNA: TGCAGCGTCGGGGGGGGAACGATAAGGGGGGAGTACCAAGAGACCCAGTACTTC
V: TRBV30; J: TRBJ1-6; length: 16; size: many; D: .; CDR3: CAWSVPSLPGRSPLHF; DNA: TGTGCCTGGAGTGTACCCTCCCTCCCAGGGAGATCACCCCTCCACTTT
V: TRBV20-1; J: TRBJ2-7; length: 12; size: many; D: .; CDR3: CSARAGAYEQYF; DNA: TGCAGTGCTCGCGCAGGGGCCTACGAGCAGTACTTC
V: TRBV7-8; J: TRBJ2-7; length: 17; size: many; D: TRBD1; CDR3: CASSLGGGGQITYEQYF; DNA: TGTGCCAGCAGCTTAGGGGGTGGGGGACAGATAACCTACGAGCAGTACTTC
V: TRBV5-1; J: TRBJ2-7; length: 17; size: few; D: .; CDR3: CASSPSLFGLVSHEQYF; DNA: TGCGCCAGCAGCCCATCCTTGTTCGGACTCGTGTCCCACGAGCAGTACTTC
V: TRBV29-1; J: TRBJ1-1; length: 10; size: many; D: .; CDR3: CSVAAVEAFF; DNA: TGCAGCGTTGCGGCAGTTGAAGCTTTCTTT
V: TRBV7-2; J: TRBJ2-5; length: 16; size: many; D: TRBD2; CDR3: CASSTRTSGISASQYF; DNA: TGTGCCAGCAGCACAAGGACTAGCGGGATATCGGCGTCCCAGTACTTC
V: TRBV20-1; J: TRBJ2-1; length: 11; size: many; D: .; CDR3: CSARDVFEQFF; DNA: TGCAGTGCTAGAGATGTATTCGAGCAGTTCTTC
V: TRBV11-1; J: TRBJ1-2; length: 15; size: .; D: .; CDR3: CASSLGSEANYGYTF; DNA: TGTGCCAGCAGCTTGGGGTCGGAAGCTAACTATGGCTACACCTTC
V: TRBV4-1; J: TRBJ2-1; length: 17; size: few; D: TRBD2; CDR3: CASSRPGTSGRGNEQFF; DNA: TGCGCCAGCAGCCGTCCCGGGACTAGCGGGAGAGGTAATGAGCAGTTCTTC
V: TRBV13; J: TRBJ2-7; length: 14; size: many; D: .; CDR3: CASSLVRGAYEQYF; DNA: TGTGCCAGCAGCTTAGTGCGGGGCGCCTACGAGCAGTACTTC
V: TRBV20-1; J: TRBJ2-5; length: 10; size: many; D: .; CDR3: CSASEETQYF; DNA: TGCAGTGCTAGTGAAGAGACCCAGTACTTC
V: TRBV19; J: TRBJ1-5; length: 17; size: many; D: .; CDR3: CASSPASHRIPNQPQHF; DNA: TGTGCCAGTAGCCCTGCCTCACACAGAATCCCCAATCAGCCCCAGCATTTT
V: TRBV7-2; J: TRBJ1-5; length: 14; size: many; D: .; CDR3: CASSLVGGFQPQHF; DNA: TGTGCCAGCAGCTTAGTTGGCGGGTTCCAGCCCCAGCATTTT
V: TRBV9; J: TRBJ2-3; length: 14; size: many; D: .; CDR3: CASSVGASTDTQYF; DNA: TGTGCCAGCAGCGTAGGGGCTAGCACAGATACGCAGTATTTT
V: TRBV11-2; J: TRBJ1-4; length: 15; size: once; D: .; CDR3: CASSQRGLAGEKLFF; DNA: TGTGCCAGCAGCCAAAGGGGACTAGCGGGGGAAAAACTGTTTTTT
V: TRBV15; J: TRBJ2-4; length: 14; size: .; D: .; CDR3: CALSGRSAKNIPYF; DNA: TGTGCCCTATCAGGGCGATCAGCCAAAAACATTCCGTACTTC
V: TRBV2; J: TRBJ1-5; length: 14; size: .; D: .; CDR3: CASRRGGSNQPQHF; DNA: TGTGCCAGTAGGCGGGGCGGGAGCAATCAGCCCCAGCATTTT
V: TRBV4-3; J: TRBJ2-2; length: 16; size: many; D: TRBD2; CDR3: CASSQGAGANTGELFF; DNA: TGCGCCAGCAGCCAAGGGGCGGGGGCGAACACCGGGGAGCTGTTTTTT
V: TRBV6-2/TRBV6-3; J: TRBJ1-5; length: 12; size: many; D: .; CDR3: CASNNSRQPQHF; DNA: TGTGCCAGCAATAACTCTCGGCAGCCCCAGCATTTT
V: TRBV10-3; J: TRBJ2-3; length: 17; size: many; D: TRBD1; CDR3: CAISGTRDRGRTDTQYF; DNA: TGTGCCATCAGTGGAACCCGGGACAGGGGGCGCACAGATACGCAGTATTTT
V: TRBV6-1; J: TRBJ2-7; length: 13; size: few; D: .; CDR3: CASSVTVTYEQYF; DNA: TGTGCCAGCAGTGTGACAGTTACCTACGAGCAGTACTTC
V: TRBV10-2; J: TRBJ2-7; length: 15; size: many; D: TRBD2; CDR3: CASFGTSSDSYEQYF; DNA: TGCGCCAGTTTCGGGACTAGCTCAGACTCCTACGAGCAGTACTTC
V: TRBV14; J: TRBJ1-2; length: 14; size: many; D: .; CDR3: CASSQGGVSYGYTF; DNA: TGTGCCAGCAGCCAAGGGGGGGTTTCCTATGGCTACACCTTC
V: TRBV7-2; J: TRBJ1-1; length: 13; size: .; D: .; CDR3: CASSLGGLSEAFF; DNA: TGTGCCAGCAGCTTAGGGGGGTTATCTGAAGCTTTCTTT
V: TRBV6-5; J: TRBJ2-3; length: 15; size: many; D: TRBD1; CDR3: CASSTNHRGADTQYF; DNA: TGTGCCAGCAGTACTAATCACAGGGGAGCCGATACGCAGTATTTT
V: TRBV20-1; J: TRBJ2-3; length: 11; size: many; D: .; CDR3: CSARQGDTQYF; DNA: TGCAGTGCTAGACAAGGGGATACGCAGTATTTT
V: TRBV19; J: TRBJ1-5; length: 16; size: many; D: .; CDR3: CASSIRLRSANQPQHF; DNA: TGTGCCAGTAGTATAAGGCTGCGGAGCGCCAATCAGCCCCAGCATTTT
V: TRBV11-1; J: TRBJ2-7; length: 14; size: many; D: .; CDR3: CASSLKTNGYEQYF; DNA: TGTGCCAGCAGCTTAAAAACTAACGGGTACGAGCAGTACTTC
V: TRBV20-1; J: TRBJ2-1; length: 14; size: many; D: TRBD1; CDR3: CSASSQGPSDEQFF; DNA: TGCAGTGCTAGTTCACAGGGGCCCTCGGATGAGCAGTTCTTC
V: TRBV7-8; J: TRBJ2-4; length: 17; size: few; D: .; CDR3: CASSPDVTFLAKNIRYF; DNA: TGTGCCAGCAGCCCAGACGTGACCTTCCTAGCCAAAAACATTCGGTACTTC
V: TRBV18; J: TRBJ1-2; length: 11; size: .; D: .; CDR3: CASTDFYGYTF; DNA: TGTGCCAGCACAGACTTCTATGGCTACACCTTC
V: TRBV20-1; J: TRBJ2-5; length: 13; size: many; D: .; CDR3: CSARVTGQETQYF; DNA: TGCAGTGCTAGAGTCACGGGACAAGAGACCCAGTACTTC
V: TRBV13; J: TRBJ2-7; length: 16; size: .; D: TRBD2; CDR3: CASSFRTSGYSYEQYF; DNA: TGTGCCAGCAGCTTTCGGACTAGCGGGTACTCCTACGAGCAGTACTTC
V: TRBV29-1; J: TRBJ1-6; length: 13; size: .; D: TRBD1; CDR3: CSVMRDSSSPLHF; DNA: TGCAGCGTTATGAGGGACAGTTCGTCACCCCTCCACTTT
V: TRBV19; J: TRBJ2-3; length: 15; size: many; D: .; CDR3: CASSMGDGPTDTQYF; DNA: TGTGCCAGTAGTATGGGGGACGGACCCACAGATACGCAGTATTTT
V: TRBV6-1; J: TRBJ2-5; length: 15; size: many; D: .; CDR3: CASSEQDWGRETQYF; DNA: TGTGCCAGCAGTGAACAGGATTGGGGGCGGGAGACCCAGTACTTC
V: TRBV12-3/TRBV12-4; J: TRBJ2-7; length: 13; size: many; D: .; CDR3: CASSLRGAHEQYF; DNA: TGTGCCAGCAGTTTAAGGGGAGCGCACGAGCAGTACTTC
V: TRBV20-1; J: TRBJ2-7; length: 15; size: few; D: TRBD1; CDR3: CSASPRVRGPGEQYF; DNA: TGCAGTGCTAGCCCCCGTGTCAGGGGGCCCGGGGAGCAGTACTTC
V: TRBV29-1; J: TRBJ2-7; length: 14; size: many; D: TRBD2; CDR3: CSVVSGSGGSEQYF; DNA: TGCAGCGTTGTCTCGGGGTCCGGCGGGAGTGAGCAGTACTTC
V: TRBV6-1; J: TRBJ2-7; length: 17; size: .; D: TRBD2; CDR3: CASSQWDYNLLPYEQYF; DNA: TGTGCCAGCAGTCAATGGGACTACAACCTCTTACCCTACGAGCAGTACTTC
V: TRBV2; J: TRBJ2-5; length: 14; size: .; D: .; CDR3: CASSDAYSNQPQYF; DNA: TGTGCCAGCAGTGACGCGTATAGCAATCAGCCCCAGTACTTC
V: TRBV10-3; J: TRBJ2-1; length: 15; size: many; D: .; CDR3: CAISGGTTNYNEQFF; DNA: TGTGCCATCAGTGGGGGGACAACCAACTACAATGAGCAGTTCTTC
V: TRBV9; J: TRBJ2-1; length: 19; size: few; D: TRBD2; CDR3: CASSVEWTVAGGGNNEQFF; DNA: TGTGCCAGCAGCGTAGAATGGACGGTAGCGGGAGGGGGGAACAATGAGCAGTTCTTC
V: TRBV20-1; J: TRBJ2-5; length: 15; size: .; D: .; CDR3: CSAGFTQLGWNEQYF; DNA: TGCAGTGCTGGGTTTACACAACTAGGCTGGAATGAGCAGTACTTC
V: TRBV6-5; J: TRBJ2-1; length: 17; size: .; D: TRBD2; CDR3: CASSYSPSGSPRGEQFF; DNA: TGTGCCAGCAGTTACTCTCCCAGCGGGAGTCCCCGGGGGGAGCAGTTCTTC
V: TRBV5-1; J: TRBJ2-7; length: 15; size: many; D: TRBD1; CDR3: CASSFRQGASYEQYF; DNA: TGCGCCAGCAGCTTTCGACAGGGGGCTTCCTACGAGCAGTACTTC
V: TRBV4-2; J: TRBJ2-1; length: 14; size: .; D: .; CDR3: CASSQVLHGPEQFF; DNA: TGTGCCAGCAGCCAGGTGCTCCATGGTCCTGAGCAGTTCTTC
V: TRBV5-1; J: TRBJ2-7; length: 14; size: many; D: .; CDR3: CASSLTGTPTEQYF; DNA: TGCGCCAGCAGCTTAACCGGGACTCCCACCGAGCAGTACTTC